Included here is one T cell receptor beta chain sequence, with context. This specimen comes from a study of blood T cell repertoires in COVID-19. Study information: PBMCs, B-cell-depleted T cells, or T cells were the source of the cDNA or gDNA that made up the material.

Authors' data handling: Researchers report that nucleated cell counts were estimated from reference gene primer amplification. Repertoires were generated with immunoSEQ multiplex PCR, while TCRdb's copy carries only in-frame clones and drops some. V, J and clone size derive from that table, while D and trimming were established from the DNA sequence. The repertoire holds 250,000 or so clones, with roughly 86% as singletons. Looked up from germline, CDR1 is LGHDT and CDR2 is YNNKEL (reference sequence). V was trimmed by 0 bases and J by 1 base, leaving 12 bases between them. The CDR3 has 16 residues. This sequence was found in a man aged 35-49 years with active or convalescent COVID-19. The chain combines TRBV3-1 (or the pseudogene TRBV3-2) with TRBJ1-1; D ambiguous. The sample was peripheral blood. The CDR3 loop reads CASSQEALPPNTEAFF. Here the CDR3 DNA reads TGTGCCAGCAGCCAAGAGGCACTACCCCCGAACACTGAAGCTTTCTTT.